This T cell receptor beta chain was found in a study of identical twins. Germline V gene sequence: CDR1 SGHAT, CDR2 FQNNGV. The CDR3 spans 17 residues. The V and J ends lost 6 bases and 0 bases, in that order; junction bases with no gene match: 12. TCRdb re-called the 5' RACE reads through MiXCR, storing one row per CDR3 protein. The sample holds approximately 210,000 distinct CDR3 sequences, about 16% seen once. The sample was also reused in another study, on T cells expressing NK-cell markers. That investigation notes: The share of CD8+ T cells held by dominant NKG2C+ clonotypes was about 1.0-8% in about 6 donors.

The sequence was collected from a young woman in good health. This rearrangement joins TRBV11-2 to TRBJ2-3; 7 bases fit TRBD1. Source material: CD8+ T cells sorted from blood. This CDR3 is CASSYGYGTASTDTQYF. The CDR3 bases are TGTGCCAGCAGTTACGGGTACGGGACAGCTAGCACAGATACGCAGTATTTT.